This TCR beta chain was identified in a study of T cell changes during pregnancy in multiple sclerosis. CDR1 is GTSNPN, CDR2 SVGIG, per germline (reference sequence). This CDR3 comprises 15 residues. The junction had 7 bases not matched to a gene; V was cut back by 2 bases and J by 3 bases. Clones were sequenced by immunoSEQ multiplex PCR, and TCRdb holds only the in-frame ones, with some missing. Of approximately 25,000 clones in the sample, roughly 91% were seen once. The TCR sequence derives from a female donor in good health, enrolled as a control in a pregnancy study. V and J are TRBV30 and TRBJ2-3; TRBD2 aligns across 8 bases. The specimen was CD4+ T cells from peripheral blood mononuclear cells, collected in the first trimester of pregnancy. In DNA, the CDR3 is TGTGCCTGGAGTTCGGGGCGGGGGGTTACAGATACGCAGTATTTT. This encodes CAWSSGRGVTDTQYF. Drawing the rest from reference TRBV30 and TRBJ2-3, the complete variable domain is SQTIHQWPATLVQPVGSPLSLECTVEGTSNPNLYWYRQAAGRGLQLLFYSVGIGQISSEVPQNLSASRPQDRQFILSSKKLLLSDSGFYLCAWSSGRGVTDTQYFGPGTRLTVL.